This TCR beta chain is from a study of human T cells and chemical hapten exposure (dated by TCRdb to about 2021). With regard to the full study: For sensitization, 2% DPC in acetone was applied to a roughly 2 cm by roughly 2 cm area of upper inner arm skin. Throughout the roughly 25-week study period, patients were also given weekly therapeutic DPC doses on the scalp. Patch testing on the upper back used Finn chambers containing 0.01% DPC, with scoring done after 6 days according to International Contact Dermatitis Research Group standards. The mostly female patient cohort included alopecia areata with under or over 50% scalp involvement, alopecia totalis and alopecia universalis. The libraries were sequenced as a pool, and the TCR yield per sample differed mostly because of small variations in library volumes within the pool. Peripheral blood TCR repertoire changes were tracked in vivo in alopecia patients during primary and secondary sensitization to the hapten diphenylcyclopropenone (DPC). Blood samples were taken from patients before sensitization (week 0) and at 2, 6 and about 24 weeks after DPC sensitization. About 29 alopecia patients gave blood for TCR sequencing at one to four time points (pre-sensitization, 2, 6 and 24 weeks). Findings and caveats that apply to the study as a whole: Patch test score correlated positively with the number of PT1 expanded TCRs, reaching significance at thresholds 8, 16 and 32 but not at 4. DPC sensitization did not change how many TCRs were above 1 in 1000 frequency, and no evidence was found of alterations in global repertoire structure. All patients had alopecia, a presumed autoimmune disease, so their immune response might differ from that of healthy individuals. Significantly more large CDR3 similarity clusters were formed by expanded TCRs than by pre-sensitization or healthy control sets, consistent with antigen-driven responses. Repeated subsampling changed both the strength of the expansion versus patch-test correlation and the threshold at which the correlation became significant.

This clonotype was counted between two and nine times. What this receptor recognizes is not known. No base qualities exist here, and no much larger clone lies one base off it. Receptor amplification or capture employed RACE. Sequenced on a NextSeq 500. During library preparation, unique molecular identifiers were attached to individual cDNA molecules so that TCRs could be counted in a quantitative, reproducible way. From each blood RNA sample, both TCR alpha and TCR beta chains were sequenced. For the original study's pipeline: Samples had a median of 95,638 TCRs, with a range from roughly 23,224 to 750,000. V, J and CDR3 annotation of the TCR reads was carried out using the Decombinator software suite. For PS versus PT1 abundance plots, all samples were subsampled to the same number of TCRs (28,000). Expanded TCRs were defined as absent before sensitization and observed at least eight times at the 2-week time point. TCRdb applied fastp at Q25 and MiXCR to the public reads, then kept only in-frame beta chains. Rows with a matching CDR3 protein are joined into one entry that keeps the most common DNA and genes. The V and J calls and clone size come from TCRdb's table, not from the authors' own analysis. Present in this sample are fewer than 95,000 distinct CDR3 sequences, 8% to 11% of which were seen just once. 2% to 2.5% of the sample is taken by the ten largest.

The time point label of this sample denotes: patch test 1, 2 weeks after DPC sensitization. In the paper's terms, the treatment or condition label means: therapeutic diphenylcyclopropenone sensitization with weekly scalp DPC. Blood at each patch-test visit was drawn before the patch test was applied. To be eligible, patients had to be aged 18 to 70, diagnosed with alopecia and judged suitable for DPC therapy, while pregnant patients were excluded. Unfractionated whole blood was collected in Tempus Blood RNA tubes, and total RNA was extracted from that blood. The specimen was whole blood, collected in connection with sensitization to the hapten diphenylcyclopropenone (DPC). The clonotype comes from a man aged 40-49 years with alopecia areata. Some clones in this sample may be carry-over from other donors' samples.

In nucleotide form, the sequence is TGTGCCAGCTACAGAGGGAGACAGGGGAGTGTAGATACGCAGTATTTT. This is translated as CASYRGRQGSVDTQYF. The sequence is built from TRBV21-1 and TRBJ2-3; no DNA check was done on the table's D call, TRBD1. TRBV21-1 is deemed a pseudogene. Reading from cysteine to phenylalanine, the CDR3 counts 16 amino acids. This entry keeps only the CDR3 DNA: 48 bases, framed from base 1.